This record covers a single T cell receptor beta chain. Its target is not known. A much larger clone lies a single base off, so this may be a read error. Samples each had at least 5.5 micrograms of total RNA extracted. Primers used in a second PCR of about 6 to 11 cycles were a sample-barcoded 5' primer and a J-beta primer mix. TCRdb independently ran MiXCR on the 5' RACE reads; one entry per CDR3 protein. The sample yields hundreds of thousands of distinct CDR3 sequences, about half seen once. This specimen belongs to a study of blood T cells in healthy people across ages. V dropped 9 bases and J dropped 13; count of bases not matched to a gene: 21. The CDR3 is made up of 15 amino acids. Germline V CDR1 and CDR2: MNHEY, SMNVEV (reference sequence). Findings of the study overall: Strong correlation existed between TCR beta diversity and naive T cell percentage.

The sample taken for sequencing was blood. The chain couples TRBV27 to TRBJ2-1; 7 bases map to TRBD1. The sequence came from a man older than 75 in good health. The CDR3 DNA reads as TGTGCCAGTCCCGGACAGGCTGAAGAGTGGGAGACCCAGTTCTTC. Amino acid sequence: CASPGQAEEWETQFF.